Shown below are 18 T cell receptor beta chains from a single sample sequenced in a study of blood T cell repertoires in COVID-19. Only in-frame clones appear in the TCRdb table, and some are missing; sequencing was by immunoSEQ multiplex PCR. The table records approximately 70,000 clones, around 90% of them present only once. The specimen was peripheral blood. These receptors came from a man in his fifties with active COVID-19.

The chain employs TRBV7-2 and TRBJ2-5, with D possibly matching TRBD2 (7 bases). Germline CDR1 SGHTA, CDR2 FQGNSA. The CDR3 is 14 residues long. V lost 7 bases and J 4 bases, leaving 16 bases between the germline ends. CDR3 DNA sequence: TGTGCCAGCACCCTGGGGGGGCGGGGAGAGACCCAGTACTTC. Its translation is CASTLGGRGETQYF.

The genes are TRBV19 and TRBJ2-7; possibly TRBD1 for D (6 bases). The ends were cut back, 6 bases at V and 2 bases at J, with 14 bases in the middle. The CDR3 is 14 amino acids. The germline CDR1 and CDR2 sequences are LNHDA and SQIVND (reference sequence). The DNA of the CDR3 is TGTGCCAGTAGGCCTATGGACAGAGCCTACGAGCAGTACTTC. Protein product: CASRPMDRAYEQYF.

The chain carries TRBV29-1 and TRBJ2-3, with D unresolved. Per germline, CDR1 SQVTM and CDR2 ANQGSEA. CDR3 size: 13 residues. Trimming left V 2 bases short and J 4 bases short, with 10 bases between. CDR3 amino acids: CSVEMLLADTQYF. CDR3 coding DNA: TGCAGCGTTGAAATGCTGTTAGCAGATACGCAGTATTTT.

This chain connects TRBV28 to TRBJ1-2, with D hard to call. The germline V gene has CDR1 MDHEN and CDR2 SYDVKM. The CDR3 runs 11 residues. Between the trimmed V and J ends, which lost 8 bases and 5 bases, there was a span of 9 bases. The CDR3 loop reads CASQLLYGYTF. CDR3 nucleotide sequence: TGTGCCAGCCAATTACTTTATGGCTACACCTTC.

The genes are TRBV28 and TRBJ2-7; 8 nucleotides align to TRBD1. The CDR3 length is 15 residues. V dropped 5 bases and J dropped 2; count of bases not matched to a gene: 8. The germline CDR1 and CDR2 sequences are MDHEN and SYDVKM. CDR3 nucleotide sequence: TGTGCCAGCAGTACGCGACAGGGGAATACCTACGAGCAGTACTTC. Translated: CASSTRQGNTYEQYF.

This clone was seen a single time. The chain couples TRBV5-6 to TRBJ2-7; D is ambiguous. V was clipped by 0 bases and J by 9 bases, with 7 bases between them. Per the germline V gene, CDR1 is SGHDT and CDR2 is YYEEEE. The CDR3 totals 11 residues. The CDR3 bases are TGTGCCAGCAGCTTGGGTACGAGGCAGTACTTC. It encodes CASSLGTRQYF.

The chain couples TRBV19 to TRBJ1-5; 8 bases match TRBD1. Germline assignment: CDR1 LNHDA and CDR2 SQIVND (reference sequence). The junction had 8 bases not matched to a gene; V was cut back by 1 base and J by 0 bases. This CDR3 is 18 amino acids long. For the CDR3, the DNA is TGTGCCAGTAGTATAGTCTACCGACAGGGGCCTAGCAATCAGCCCCAGCATTTT. Translation gives CASSIVYRQGPSNQPQHF.

CDR3 in amino acids: CSVTGQDYGYTF. Here the CDR3 DNA reads TGCAGCGTTACCGGACAGGACTATGGCTACACCTTC. This chain uses TRBV29-1 with TRBJ1-2; 7 bases match TRBD1. Germline CDR1 reads SQVTM; CDR2 reads ANQGSEA. The junction had 3 bases not matched to a gene; V was cut back by 5 bases and J by 3 bases. CDR3 length: 12 amino acids.

This chain links TRBV6-5 with TRBJ1-3; D is ambiguous. This CDR3 spans 16 amino acids. Trimming took 2 bases from V and 0 from J, leaving 11 bases between them. CDR1 and CDR2 from the germline V gene are MNHEY and SVGAGI. CDR3 nucleotide sequence: TGTGCCAGCAGTTACCTGAGTACGAGCTCTGGAAACACCATATATTTT. Protein sequence: CASSYLSTSSGNTIYF.

The V call is TRBV19, the J call TRBJ1-1; possible D gene TRBD1, 6 bases. The CDR3 totals 16 residues. CDR1 and CDR2 (germline): LNHDA, SQIVND (reference sequence). V shed 0 bases and J shed 2 bases, with 13 bases lying between them. The CDR3 bases are TGTGCCAGTAGTATAGATCCGCGACAGGCAAACACTGAAGCTTTCTTT. It yields the protein CASSIDPRQANTEAFF.

A single count supports this clone. The V gene is TRBV5-1, the J gene TRBJ2-7; 7 positions agree with TRBD2. Per the germline V gene, CDR1 is SGHRS and CDR2 is YFSETQ. The CDR3 spans 15 residues. V gave up 4 bases and J gave up 6 bases; unmatched junction bases: 13. The CDR3 sequence: CASSRGGEGGPEQYF. In nucleotides, the CDR3 is TGCGCCAGCAGCCGCGGGGGAGAGGGAGGGCCCGAGCAGTACTTC.

The chain carries TRBV6-4 and TRBJ1-5; D remains unclear. This CDR3 is 10 amino acids long. V dropped 7 bases and J dropped 6 bases, with 4 bases sitting between them. Germline V gene sequence: CDR1 MRHNA, CDR2 SNTAGT. CDR3 DNA sequence: TGTGCCAGCACCGGTCAGCCCCAGCATTTT. It translates to CASTGQPQHF.

The chain joins TRBV11-2 to TRBJ1-3; D call uncertain. This CDR3 spans 13 amino acids. CDR1 is SGHAT and CDR2 is FQNNGV in the germline V gene. V was cut by 5 bases and J by 3 bases, with 8 bases left in between. This CDR3 reads CASSTGRGNTIYF. CDR3 sequence (DNA): TGTGCCAGCAGCACCGGTCGTGGAAACACCATATATTTT.

The V gene is TRBV9, the J gene TRBJ2-6; TRBD1 aligns across 12 bases. V shed 0 bases, J shed 4 bases, and the junction held 2 bases outside the gene matches. CDR3 size: 17 residues. The germline gives CDR1 SGDLS, CDR2 YYNGEE. The CDR3 DNA is TGTGCCAGCAGCGTAGAGGGACAGGGGGCCGGGGCCAACGTCCTGACTTTC. This codes for CASSVEGQGAGANVLTF.

This rearrangement joins TRBV24-1 to TRBJ2-2; a weak D match, TRBD2 (7 bases). Trimming removed 10 bases at V and 4 bases at J, with 15 bases between. Germline loops: CDR1 KGHDR, CDR2 SFDVKD. This CDR3 has 14 residues. The CDR3 spells CATGGDTGTGELFF. For the CDR3, the DNA is TGTGCCACGGGAGGGGACACTGGCACCGGGGAGCTGTTTTTT.

The V call is TRBV10-3, the J call TRBJ2-1, with TRBD2 identical over 13 bases. CDR3 size: 16 residues. The germline gives CDR1 ENHRY, CDR2 SYGVKD. The V segment lost 2 bases and the J segment 5 bases; nucleotides outside the gene matches: 3. CDR3 amino acids: CAISEPGLAGDNEQFF. CDR3 in DNA: TGTGCCATCAGTGAGCCTGGACTAGCGGGGGACAATGAGCAGTTCTTC.

The chain has TRBV10-3 and TRBJ1-1; D possibly corresponds to TRBD1 (5 bases). Germline CDR1 is ENHRY and CDR2 is SYGVKD. CDR3 length: 14 residues. V lost 4 bases to trimming and J lost 4 bases, with 13 bases between them. The CDR3 reads CAISAPGISTEAFF. The CDR3 nucleotides are TGTGCCATCAGTGCCCCAGGGATTTCCACTGAAGCTTTCTTT.

The chain carries TRBV9 and TRBJ1-2, with 9 bases matching TRBD1. V shed 2 bases and J 2 bases; nucleotides not matched to a gene: 4. The V gene's germline CDR1 is SGDLS and CDR2 YYNGEE. The CDR3 is made up of 15 amino acids. The DNA of the CDR3 is TGTGCCAGCAGCGTCGGGACAGGGAAGAACTATGGCTACACCTTC. Translation gives CASSVGTGKNYGYTF.